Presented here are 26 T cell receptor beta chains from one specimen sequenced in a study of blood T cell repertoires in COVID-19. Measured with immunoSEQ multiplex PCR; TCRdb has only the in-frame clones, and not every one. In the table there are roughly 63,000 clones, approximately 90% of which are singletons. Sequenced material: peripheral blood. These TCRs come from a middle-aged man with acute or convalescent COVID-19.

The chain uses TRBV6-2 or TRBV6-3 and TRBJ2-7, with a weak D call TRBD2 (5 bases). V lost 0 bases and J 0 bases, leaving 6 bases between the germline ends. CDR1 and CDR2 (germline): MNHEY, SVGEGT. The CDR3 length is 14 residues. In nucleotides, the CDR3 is TGTGCCAGCAGTTACTCTAGCGACTCCTACGAGCAGTACTTC. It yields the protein CASSYSSDSYEQYF.

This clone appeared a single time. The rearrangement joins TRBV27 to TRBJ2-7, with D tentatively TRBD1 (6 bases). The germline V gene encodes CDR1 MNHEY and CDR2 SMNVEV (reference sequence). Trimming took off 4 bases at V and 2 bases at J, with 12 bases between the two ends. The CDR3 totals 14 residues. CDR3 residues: CASSSRGQTYEQYF. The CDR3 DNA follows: TGTGCCAGCAGTTCAAGAGGACAGACCTACGAGCAGTACTTC.

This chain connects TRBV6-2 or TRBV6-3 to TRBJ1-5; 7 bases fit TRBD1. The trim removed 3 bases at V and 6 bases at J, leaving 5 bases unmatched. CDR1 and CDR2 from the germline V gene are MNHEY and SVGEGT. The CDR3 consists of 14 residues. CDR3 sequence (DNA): TGTGCCAGCAGTTATGTGTCAGGGGGTCAGCCCCAGCATTTT. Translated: CASSYVSGGQPQHF.

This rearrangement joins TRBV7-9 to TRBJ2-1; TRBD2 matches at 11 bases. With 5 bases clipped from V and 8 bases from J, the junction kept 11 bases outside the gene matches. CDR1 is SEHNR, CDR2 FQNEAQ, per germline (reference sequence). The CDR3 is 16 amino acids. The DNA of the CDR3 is TGTGCCAGCAGCACAACTACTAGCGGGAGAATGGATGAGCAGTTCTTC. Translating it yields CASSTTTSGRMDEQFF.

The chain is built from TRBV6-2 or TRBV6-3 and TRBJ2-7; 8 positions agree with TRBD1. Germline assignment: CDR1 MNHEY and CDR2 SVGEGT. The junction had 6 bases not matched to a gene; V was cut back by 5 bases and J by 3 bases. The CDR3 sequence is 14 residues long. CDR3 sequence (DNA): TGTGCCAGCAGTCGACAGGGGTCATACTACGAGCAGTACGTC. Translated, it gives CASSRQGSYYEQYV.

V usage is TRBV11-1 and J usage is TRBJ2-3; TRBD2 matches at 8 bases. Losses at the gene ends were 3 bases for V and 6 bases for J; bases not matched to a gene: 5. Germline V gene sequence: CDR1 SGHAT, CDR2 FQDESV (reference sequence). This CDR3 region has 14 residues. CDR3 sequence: CASSLSGRSDTQYF. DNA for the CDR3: TGTGCCAGCAGCTTGAGCGGGAGATCTGATACGCAGTATTTT.

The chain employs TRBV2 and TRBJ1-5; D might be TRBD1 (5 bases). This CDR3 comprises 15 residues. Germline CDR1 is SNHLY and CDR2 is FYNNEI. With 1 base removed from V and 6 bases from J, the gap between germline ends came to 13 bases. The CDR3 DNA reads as TGTGCCAGCAGTGAAGGTTTGGGGGGGATTCAGCCCCAGCATTTT. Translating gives CASSEGLGGIQPQHF.

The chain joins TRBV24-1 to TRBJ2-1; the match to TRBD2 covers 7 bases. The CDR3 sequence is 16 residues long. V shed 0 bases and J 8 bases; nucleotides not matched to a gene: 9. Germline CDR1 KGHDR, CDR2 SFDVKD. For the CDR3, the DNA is TGTGCCACCAGTGATTTGGTGGCTAGCGGTATGTATGAGCAGTTCTTC. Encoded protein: CATSDLVASGMYEQFF.

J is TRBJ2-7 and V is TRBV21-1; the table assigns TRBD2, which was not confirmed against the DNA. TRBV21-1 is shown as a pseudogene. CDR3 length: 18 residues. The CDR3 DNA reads TGTGCCAGCAGCAAAGCGAGGGCTAGCGGGAGGGGTCTTCACGAGCAGTACGTC. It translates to CASSKARASGRGLHEQYV.

CDR3 nucleotide sequence: TGTGCCAGCAGCCCAAGGAGGGGCTTCATGGGGGGTGAGCAGTTCTTC. It translates to CASSPRRGFMGGEQFF. This chain uses TRBV28 with TRBJ2-1; a weak D match, TRBD2 (6 bases). The CDR3 loop spans 16 amino acids. Germline V lookup: CDR1 MDHEN, CDR2 SYDVKM. V was pared by 6 bases and J by 9 bases, with 24 bases between.

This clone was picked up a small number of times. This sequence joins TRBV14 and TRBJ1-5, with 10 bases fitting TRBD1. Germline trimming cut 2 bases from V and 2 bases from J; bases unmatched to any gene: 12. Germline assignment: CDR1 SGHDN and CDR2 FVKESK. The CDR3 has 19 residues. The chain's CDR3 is CASSQIRDRGRRGNQPQHF. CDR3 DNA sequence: TGTGCCAGCAGCCAAATCCGGGACAGGGGCCGAAGAGGCAATCAGCCCCAGCATTTT.

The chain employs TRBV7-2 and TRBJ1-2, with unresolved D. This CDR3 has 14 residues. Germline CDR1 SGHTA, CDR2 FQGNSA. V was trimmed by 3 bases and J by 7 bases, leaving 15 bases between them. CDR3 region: CASSFWPPQAGYTF. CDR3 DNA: TGTGCCAGCAGCTTTTGGCCCCCCCAGGCTGGCTACACCTTC.

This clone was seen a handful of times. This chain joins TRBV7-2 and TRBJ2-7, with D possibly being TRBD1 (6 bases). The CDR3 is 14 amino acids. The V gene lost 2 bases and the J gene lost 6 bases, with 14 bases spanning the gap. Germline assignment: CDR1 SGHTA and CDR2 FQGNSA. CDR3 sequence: CASSLNSGVVEQYF. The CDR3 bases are TGTGCCAGCAGCTTAAACTCAGGGGTGGTCGAGCAGTACTTC. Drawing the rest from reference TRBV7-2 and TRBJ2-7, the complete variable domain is GAGVSQSPSNKVTEKGKDVELRCDPISGHTALYWYRQSLGQGLEFLIYFQGNSAPDKSGLPSDRFSAERTGGSVSTLTIQRTQQEDSAVYLCASSLNSGVVEQYFGPGTRLTVT.

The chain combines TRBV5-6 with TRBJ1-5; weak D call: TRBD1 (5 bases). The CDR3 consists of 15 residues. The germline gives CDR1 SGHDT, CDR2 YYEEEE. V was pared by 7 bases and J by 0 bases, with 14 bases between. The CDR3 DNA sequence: TGTGCCAGCGCGTCAGGGCCGTATAGCAATCAGCCCCAGCATTTT. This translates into CASASGPYSNQPQHF.

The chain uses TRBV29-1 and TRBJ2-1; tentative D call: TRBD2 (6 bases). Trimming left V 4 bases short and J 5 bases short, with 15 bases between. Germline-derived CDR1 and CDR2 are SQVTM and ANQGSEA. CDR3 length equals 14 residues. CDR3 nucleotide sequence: TGCAGCGTTGTAGGTCCGGGGAGGAACAATGAGCAGTTCTTC. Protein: CSVVGPGRNNEQFF.

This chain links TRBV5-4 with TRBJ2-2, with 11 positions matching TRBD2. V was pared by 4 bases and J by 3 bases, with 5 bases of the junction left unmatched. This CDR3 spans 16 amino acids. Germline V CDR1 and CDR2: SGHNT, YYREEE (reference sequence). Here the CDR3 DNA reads TGTGCCAGCAGCAAACCGGGACTAGCGGACACCGGGGAGCTGTTTTTT. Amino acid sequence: CASSKPGLADTGELFF.

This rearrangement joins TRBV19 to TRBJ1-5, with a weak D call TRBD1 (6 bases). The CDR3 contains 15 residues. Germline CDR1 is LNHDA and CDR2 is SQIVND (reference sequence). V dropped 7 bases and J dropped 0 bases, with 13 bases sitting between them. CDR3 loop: CASNPRTDSNQPQHF. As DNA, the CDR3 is TGTGCCAGTAATCCTAGGACAGATAGCAATCAGCCCCAGCATTTT.

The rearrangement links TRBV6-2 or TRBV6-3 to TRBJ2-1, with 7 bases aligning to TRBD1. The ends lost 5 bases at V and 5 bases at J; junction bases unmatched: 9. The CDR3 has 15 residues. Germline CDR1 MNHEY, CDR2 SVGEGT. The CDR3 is CASSETGWIDNEQFF. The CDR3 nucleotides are TGTGCCAGCAGTGAGACAGGGTGGATTGACAATGAGCAGTTCTTC.

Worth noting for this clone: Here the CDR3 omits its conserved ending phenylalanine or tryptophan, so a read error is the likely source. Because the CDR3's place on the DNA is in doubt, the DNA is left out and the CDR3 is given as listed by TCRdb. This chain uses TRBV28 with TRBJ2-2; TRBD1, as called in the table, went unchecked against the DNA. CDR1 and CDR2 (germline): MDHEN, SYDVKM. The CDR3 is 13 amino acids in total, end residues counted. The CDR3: CASSLQGTASLFV.

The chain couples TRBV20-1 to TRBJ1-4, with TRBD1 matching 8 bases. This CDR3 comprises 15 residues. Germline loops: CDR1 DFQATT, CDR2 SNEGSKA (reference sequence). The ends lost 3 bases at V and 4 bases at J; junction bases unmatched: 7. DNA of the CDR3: TGCAGTGCTAGTTCCGGACAGGGTAGTAATGAAAAACTGTTTTTT. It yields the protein CSASSGQGSNEKLFF.

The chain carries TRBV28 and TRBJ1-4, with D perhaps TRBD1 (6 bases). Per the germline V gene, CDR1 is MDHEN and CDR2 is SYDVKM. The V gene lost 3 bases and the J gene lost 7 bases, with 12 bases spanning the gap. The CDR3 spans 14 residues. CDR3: CASSFQGNVEKLFF. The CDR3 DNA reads TGTGCCAGCAGTTTTCAGGGGAATGTTGAAAAACTGTTTTTT.

CDR3 DNA sequence: TGCGCCAGCAGCCAAGAAGGGCAAGCGGGAGCTGCGAGGGGAGATACGCAGTATTTT. Protein product: CASSQEGQAGAARGDTQYF. The chain links TRBV4-1 to TRBJ2-3; TRBD2 aligns across 8 bases. Germline V lookup: CDR1 MGHRA, CDR2 YSYEKL. Trimming took 0 bases from V and 5 from J; bases not matched to a gene: 16. The CDR3 runs to 19 residues.

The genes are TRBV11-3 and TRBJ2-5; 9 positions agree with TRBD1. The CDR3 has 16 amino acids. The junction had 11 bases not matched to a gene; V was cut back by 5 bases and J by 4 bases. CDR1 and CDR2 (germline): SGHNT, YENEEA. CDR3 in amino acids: CASSPTGTGRRETQYF. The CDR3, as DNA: TGTGCCAGCAGCCCTACCGGGACAGGGAGGCGAGAGACCCAGTACTTC.

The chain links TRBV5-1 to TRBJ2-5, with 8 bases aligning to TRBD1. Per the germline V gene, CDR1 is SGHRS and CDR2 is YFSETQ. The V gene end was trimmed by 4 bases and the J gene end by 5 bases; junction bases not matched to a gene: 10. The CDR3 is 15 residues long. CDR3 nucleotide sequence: TGCGCCAGCAGCGGACAGGGCCGAGCCGTGGAGACCCAGTACTTC. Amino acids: CASSGQGRAVETQYF.

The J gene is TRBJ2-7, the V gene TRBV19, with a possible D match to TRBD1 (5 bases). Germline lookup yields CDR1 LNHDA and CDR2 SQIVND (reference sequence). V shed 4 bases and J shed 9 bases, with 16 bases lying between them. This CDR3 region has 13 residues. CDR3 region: CASSTVGSRVQYV. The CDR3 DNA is TGTGCCAGTAGTACGGTCGGTAGCAGGGTGCAGTACGTC.

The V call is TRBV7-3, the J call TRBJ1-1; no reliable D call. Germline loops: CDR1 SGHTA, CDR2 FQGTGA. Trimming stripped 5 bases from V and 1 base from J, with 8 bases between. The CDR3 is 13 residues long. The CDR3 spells CASSPNRNTEAFF. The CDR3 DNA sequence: TGTGCCAGCAGCCCGAACAGGAACACTGAAGCTTTCTTT.